Shown below are 23 T cell receptor beta chains from a single sample sequenced in a study of cytomegalovirus exposure and HLA in healthy donors. PCR employed 60 Vbeta and 13 Jbeta primers. Using immunoSEQ multiplex PCR, the repertoire was profiled, and TCRdb retains in-frame clones only, with some absent. The sample yields about 91,000 clones, roughly 86% seen once. The sequenced sample was PBMCs. The origin of the receptors is a man aged 25 to 40 in good health and CMV-seropositive.

The rearrangement uses TRBV4-1 and TRBJ2-2; TRBD2 matches 7 bases. The CDR3 length is 15 residues. The germline V gene has CDR1 MGHRA and CDR2 YSYEKL. J was trimmed by 5 bases and V by 5 bases; bases with no gene match: 8. The CDR3 here is CASSGGSLWTGELFF. CDR3 in DNA: TGCGCCAGCAGCGGCGGGAGTTTATGGACCGGGGAGCTGTTTTTT.

This clone has only one observation. This chain joins TRBV27 and TRBJ2-1; no firm D call. The CDR3 is made up of 14 amino acids. Germline V CDR1 and CDR2: MNHEY, SMNVEV (reference sequence). The V gene lost 2 bases and the J gene lost 6 bases, with 11 bases spanning the gap. This CDR3 is CASSLGGPFNEQFF. The CDR3 DNA sequence: TGTGCCAGCAGTTTAGGCGGTCCCTTCAATGAGCAGTTCTTC.

The chain's CDR3 is CASGGRAIYEQYF. For the CDR3, the DNA is TGTGCCAGCGGGGGCCGTGCGATCTACGAGCAGTACTTC. The chain combines TRBV6-6 with TRBJ2-7; tentative D call: TRBD1 (6 bases). CDR1 MNHNY and CDR2 SVGAGI come from the germline V gene (reference sequence). The V end lost 8 bases, the J end lost 3 bases, and 14 bases lay between the germline ends. This CDR3 has 13 amino acids.

This clone was detected once. This sequence joins TRBV4-1 and TRBJ2-2, with 7 bases fitting TRBD2. V was clipped by 0 bases and J by 0 bases; unmatched bases: 1. This CDR3 contains 16 residues. The germline V gene has CDR1 MGHRA and CDR2 YSYEKL. The CDR3 DNA follows: TGCGCCAGCAGCCAAGATCGGGGGGCGAACACCGGGGAGCTGTTTTTT. Translated: CASSQDRGANTGELFF.

This chain joins TRBV29-1 and TRBJ2-7, with 8 bases matching TRBD2. The V gene end was trimmed by 4 bases and the J gene end by 13 bases; junction bases not matched to a gene: 9. Per the germline V gene, CDR1 is SQVTM and CDR2 is ANQGSEA. The CDR3 has 11 residues. As DNA, the CDR3 is TGCAGCGTTGTACTAGCGGATGTAGGTTACTTC. Protein: CSVVLADVGYF.

The chain uses TRBV29-1 and TRBJ1-2; 9 bases align to TRBD1. With V trimmed by 6 bases and J by 7 bases, 3 bases remained unmatched. CDR1 SQVTM and CDR2 ANQGSEA come from the germline V gene. The CDR3 runs 11 residues. The CDR3 DNA reads TGCAGCGTGGGGGACAGGGTTGGCTACACCTTC. This codes for CSVGDRVGYTF.

The V call is TRBV20-1, the J call TRBJ2-7; D not certain. V gave up 4 bases and J gave up 7 bases, with 8 bases separating them. The CDR3 runs 10 residues. In germline, CDR1 is DFQATT, CDR2 SNEGSKA (reference sequence). The CDR3, as DNA: TGCAGTGCTAAAGAGGAGGAGCAGTACTTC. This sequence encodes CSAKEEEQYF.

This sequence joins TRBV7-9 and TRBJ1-5; the D is unclear. V was shortened by 9 bases and J by 2 bases, with 11 bases between the two germline ends. CDR1 is SEHNR, CDR2 FQNEAQ, per germline (reference sequence). CDR3 length: 13 residues. The CDR3 sequence is CASARQGNQPQHF. In nucleotides, the CDR3 is TGTGCCAGTGCCCGGCAGGGCAATCAGCCCCAGCATTTT.

This chain connects TRBV29-1 to TRBJ2-5; TRBD1 agrees at 7 bases. With the DNA end fitting TRBJ2-7 better, the J assignment may be wrong. The CDR3 is 14 amino acids. Germline assignment: CDR1 SQVTM and CDR2 ANQGSEA. The DNA of the CDR3 is TGCAGCGTATATGGACAGGCCACCGACTACGAGCAGTACTTC. Encoded protein: CSVYGQATDYEQYF.

This chain links TRBV28 with TRBJ1-3; D is possibly TRBD1 (5 bases). Looked up from germline, CDR1 is MDHEN and CDR2 is SYDVKM. V was pared by 6 bases and J by 8 bases, with 26 bases between. The CDR3 has 17 amino acids. The CDR3 DNA reads TGTGCCAGCAGGAATACCCGGGGGGTTTTCCCGCCCGACACCATATATTTT. Its translation: CASRNTRGVFPPDTIYF.

This chain joins TRBV5-8 and TRBJ1-4; no reliable D call. Germline CDR1 SGHTS, CDR2 YDEGEE. This CDR3 is 15 amino acids long. Trimming took off 1 base at V and 6 bases at J, with 13 bases between the two ends. This CDR3 is CASSLSGVGDEKLFF. CDR3 nucleotides: TGTGCCAGCAGCTTGTCCGGGGTCGGGGATGAAAAACTGTTTTTT.

V gene TRBV11-3 combines with J gene TRBJ2-3; D remains unclear. Trimming removed 2 bases at V and 2 bases at J, with 8 bases between. The CDR3 contains 14 residues. Germline values: CDR1 SGHNT, CDR2 YENEEA. CDR3 region: CASSLMADTDTQYF. The CDR3 DNA follows: TGTGCCAGCAGCTTAATGGCAGACACAGATACGCAGTATTTT.

V is TRBV5-1 and J is TRBJ2-5, with D uncertain. V lost 4 bases to trimming and J lost 5 bases, with 15 bases between them. The germline V gene encodes CDR1 SGHRS and CDR2 YFSETQ. The CDR3 is made up of 14 amino acids. In DNA form, the CDR3 reads TGCGCCAGCAGCCCAGTACATATTTTTGAGACCCAGTACTTC. Translation gives CASSPVHIFETQYF.

This clone was seen a single time. The rearrangement links TRBV6-5 to TRBJ2-1, with 7 positions matching TRBD2. After removal of 4 bases from V and 2 bases from J, the junction contained 8 bases not matched to a gene. The CDR3 runs to 16 residues. Germline values: CDR1 MNHEY, CDR2 SVGAGI. CDR3 protein: CASSSSPSGTYNEQFF. The DNA of the CDR3 is TGTGCCAGCAGTTCCAGTCCTAGCGGTACCTACAATGAGCAGTTCTTC.

The V gene is TRBV6-4, the J gene TRBJ2-6; 10 nucleotides agree with TRBD2. From germline, CDR1 is MRHNA and CDR2 SNTAGT. The junction had 2 bases not matched to a gene; V was cut back by 6 bases and J by 3 bases. This CDR3 region has 15 residues. CDR3 DNA: TGTGCCAGCAGGACTAGCGGGTTTGGGGCCAACGTCCTGACTTTC. Translating gives CASRTSGFGANVLTF.

The chain combines TRBV19 with TRBJ1-1; D uncertain. Germline V gene sequence: CDR1 LNHDA, CDR2 SQIVND (reference sequence). The CDR3 has 16 residues. Trimming took 2 bases from V and 0 from J, leaving 13 bases between them. CDR3 in amino acids: CASSIMSGRMNTEAFF. Here the CDR3 DNA reads TGTGCCAGTAGTATAATGTCAGGCCGCATGAACACTGAAGCTTTCTTT.

The rearrangement links TRBV29-1 to TRBJ1-1; D is undetermined. CDR3 size: 15 residues. V lost 3 bases and J 4 bases, leaving 18 bases between the germline ends. Germline V lookup: CDR1 SQVTM, CDR2 ANQGSEA. The CDR3 sequence: CSVEGGWGAFTEAFF. The CDR3 DNA reads as TGCAGCGTTGAGGGTGGTTGGGGAGCCTTCACTGAAGCTTTCTTT.

This clone was observed a single time. The gene calls are TRBV7-8 and TRBJ2-1; 7 positions agree with TRBD2. The trim removed 6 bases at V and 7 bases at J, leaving 12 bases unmatched. The CDR3 consists of 15 residues. Germline CDR1 reads SGHVS; CDR2 reads FQNEAQ. CDR3 nucleotide sequence: TGTGCCAGCAGGTTGGGCCTGCCGGGAGGAAATGAGCAGTTCTTC. It translates to CASRLGLPGGNEQFF.

CDR3 DNA sequence: TGTGCCATCAGTGATGTGGTAGGGACAGCTAACTATGGCTACACCTTC. This codes for CAISDVVGTANYGYTF. The chain recombines TRBV10-3 with TRBJ1-2; 7 bases match TRBD1. V lost 3 bases, J lost 0 bases, and 7 bases stayed unmatched. CDR3 length equals 16 residues. Germline loops: CDR1 ENHRY, CDR2 SYGVKD.

The chain employs TRBV5-1 and TRBJ2-3; maybe TRBD1 (6 bases). Trimming left V 4 bases short and J 1 base short, with 10 bases between. Germline V gene lookup returns CDR1 SGHRS and CDR2 YFSETQ. This CDR3 has 14 amino acids. CDR3 in DNA: TGCGCCAGCAGCACTTGGACAGGCACAGATACGCAGTATTTT. Translated, it gives CASSTWTGTDTQYF.

The chain has TRBV6-5 and TRBJ1-2, with 7 bases lining up with TRBD1. This CDR3 has 13 residues. In germline, CDR1 is MNHEY, CDR2 SVGAGI. V lost 6 bases to trimming and J lost 7 bases; unmatched junction nucleotides: 8. As DNA, the CDR3 is TGTGCCAGCAGGAATAACAGGGGCGGTGGCTACACCTTC. The encoded protein is CASRNNRGGGYTF.

The chain employs TRBV5-1 and TRBJ2-7; TRBD1 matches at 8 bases. Losses at the gene ends were 3 bases for V and 1 base for J; bases not matched to a gene: 3. Germline V gene lookup returns CDR1 SGHRS and CDR2 YFSETQ. The CDR3 extends over 14 amino acids. CDR3 bases: TGCGCCAGCAGCTCCGACAGGGGATCCTACGAGCAGTACTTC. Translated: CASSSDRGSYEQYF. The whole variable domain, filled in from reference TRBV5-1 and TRBJ2-7, reads KAGVTQTPRYLIKTRGQQVTLSCSPISGHRSVSWYQQTPGQGLQFLFEYFSETQRNKGNFPGRFSGRQFSNSRSEMNVSTLELGDSALYLCASSSDRGSYEQYFGPGTRLTVT.

J is TRBJ2-5 and V is TRBV29-1, with 7 bases identical to TRBD1. Germline CDR1 and CDR2: SQVTM and ANQGSEA. Germline trimming cut 7 bases from V and 2 bases from J; bases unmatched to any gene: 7. The CDR3 totals 13 residues. DNA of the CDR3: TGCAGCGCCCCAACGGGACAGCAAGAGACCCAGTACTTC. This sequence encodes CSAPTGQQETQYF.